This is a list of T cell receptor beta chains from one sample in a study of Graves' ophthalmopathy and Graves' hyperthyroidism. One entry per CDR3 protein results from TCRdb running MiXCR on the multiplex PCR reads. The data show roughly 600,000 distinct CDR3 sequences, less than 40% seen once. Sequenced sample: peripheral blood or thyroid tissue (not recorded which). These receptors originate from an adult man with Graves' hyperthyroidism. CDR3s include the opening cysteine and the closing phenylalanine or tryptophan. Each record gives: V gene, J gene, D gene, clone size, CDR3 DNA, CDR3 protein. D genes are given only for firm matches. Size values are once, few and many counts, or a class for expanded clones, and some rows have none.

>TRBV20-1|TRBJ2-5|TRBD2|many
TGCAGTGCTGTAGCGGGGACACAAGAGACCCAGTACTTC
CSAVAGTQETQYF
>TRBV7-6|TRBJ1-3|NA|NA
TGTGCCAGCAGTCCGCCGGGCGTTGGAAACACCATATATTTT
CASSPPGVGNTIYF
>TRBV7-9|TRBJ2-7|NA|NA
TGTGCCAGCAGCTTAAGCCAGGGGGACTACAATGAGCAGTGCTTC
CASSLSQGDYNEQCF
>TRBV11-2|TRBJ2-5|NA|many
TGTGCCAGCAGCGCCCGGGCCGATATGGAGGCCCAGTACTTC
CASSARADMEAQYF
>TRBV3-1|TRBJ1-5|TRBD1|NA
TGTGCCAGCAGCCAGACGGGACAGGGGGCTTTGCAGCCCCAGCATTTT
CASSQTGQGALQPQHF
>TRBV19|TRBJ2-2|NA|NA
TGTGCCAGTAGTACCACAGGGTCGGGCGGGACCGGGGAGCTGTTTTTT
CASSTTGSGGTGELFF
>TRBV12-3/TRBV12-4|TRBJ1-5|NA|many
TGTGCCAGCACCGAGGGGGTACAGCCCCAGCATTTT
CASTEGVQPQHF
>TRBV29-1|TRBJ2-1|NA|NA
TGCAGCACGCTAAGGGACGCTGGGGTAAATGAGCAGTTCTTC
CSTLRDAGVNEQFF
>TRBV10-1|TRBJ2-2|NA|few
TGCGCCAGCAGTGATTCGACAGGCACCGGGGAGCTGTTTTTT
CASSDSTGTGELFF
>TRBV7-7|TRBJ2-5|NA|NA
TGTGCTAGCAGCTCGGGGACCTTCCAAGAGACCCAGTACTTC
CASSSGTFQETQYF
>TRBV7-2|TRBJ2-7|TRBD1|NA
TGTGCCAGCAGCTCTAACCGGGACAGGGGGGACTACGAGCAGTACTTC
CASSSNRDRGDYEQYF